These 19 T cell receptor beta chains share one sample of origin, sequenced in a study of T cells after yellow fever vaccination. TCRdb passed the 5' RACE reads through MiXCR, listing each CDR3 protein once. The repertoire holds 250,000 to 400,000 distinct CDR3 sequences, with 4.1% as singletons. Sequenced here: PBMCs, sampled 5 days after the yellow fever booster vaccination. The receptors shown here come from a man between 18 and 35 years old who received the YFV17D yellow fever vaccine.

This clonotype was seen a few times. CDR3 nucleotide sequence: TGTGCCAGCAAATTGAGGGGGAGTAGCAATGAGCAGTTCTTC. Its protein is CASKLRGSSNEQFF. J is TRBJ2-1 and V is TRBV7-3, with D perhaps TRBD1 (6 bases). This CDR3 region has 14 residues. Trimming left V 7 bases short and J 6 bases short, with 16 bases between. In germline, CDR1 is SGHTA, CDR2 FQGTGA.

This clonotype has a handful of counts. CDR3 nucleotide sequence: TGTGCCAGCAGCTTAGCGGGGAACGCAGAGACCCAGTACTTC. Its translation is CASSLAGNAETQYF. This sequence joins TRBV7-2 and TRBJ2-5; D not certain. Germline lookup yields CDR1 SGHTA and CDR2 FQGNSA. This CDR3 region has 14 residues. The germline V and J ends were trimmed by 0 bases and 4 bases, with 9 bases remaining between them.

The table lists this clonotype with many counts. The chain employs TRBV5-4 and TRBJ1-1, with 10 bases matching TRBD1. With V trimmed by 1 base and J by 5 bases, 5 bases remained unmatched. Germline lookup yields CDR1 SGHNT and CDR2 YYREEE (reference sequence). This CDR3 has 15 amino acids. The CDR3 DNA reads TGTGCCAGCAGCTTGCCAGACAGGGGGCGAACTGAAGCTTTCTTT. Its translation is CASSLPDRGRTEAFF.

The chain joins TRBV29-1 to TRBJ1-5; TRBD1 is a possible D gene (5 bases). The ends were cut back, 0 bases at V and 2 bases at J, with 11 bases in the middle. The CDR3 has 15 residues. Germline loops: CDR1 SQVTM, CDR2 ANQGSEA. Here the CDR3 reads CSVEDSGTGNQPQHF. The CDR3 DNA sequence: TGCAGCGTTGAAGATTCCGGGACCGGCAATCAGCCCCAGCATTTT.

This rearrangement joins TRBV6-5 to TRBJ2-5; D gene unclear. Trimming removed 5 bases at V and 1 base at J, with 20 bases between. The CDR3 contains 17 residues. CDR1 MNHEY and CDR2 SVGAGI come from the germline V gene. CDR3 nucleotide sequence: TGTGCCAGCAGTGCCACGGATACAAGGATCTTCCAAGAGACCCAGTACTTC. It yields the protein CASSATDTRIFQETQYF.

The V gene is TRBV2, the J gene TRBJ1-5; 9 bases are shared with TRBD1. Per the germline V gene, CDR1 is SNHLY and CDR2 is FYNNEI. CDR3 length equals 14 residues. Germline trimming cut 7 bases from V and 7 bases from J; bases unmatched to any gene: 8. CDR3 amino acids: CASIPDRGKQPQHF. CDR3 DNA: TGTGCCAGCATTCCGGACAGGGGAAAACAGCCCCAGCATTTT.

The chain is built from TRBV4-2 and TRBJ1-1; a weak D match, TRBD1 (5 bases). Between the trimmed V and J ends, which lost 1 base and 8 bases, there was a span of 14 bases. This CDR3 has 14 residues. Germline values: CDR1 LGHNA, CDR2 YNFKEQ. CDR3 nucleotide sequence: TGTGCCAGCAGCCAAGCTGGGGGAACAGGCGAAGCTTTCTTT. Its protein is CASSQAGGTGEAFF.

This clonotype was observed many times. The rearrangement uses TRBV7-8 and TRBJ1-5; no clear D. There are 15 residues in the CDR3. V was cut by 5 bases and J by 0 bases, with 11 bases left in between. The V gene's germline CDR1 is SGHVS and CDR2 FQNEAQ. CDR3 in amino acids: CASSTSRFSNQPQHF. The DNA for the CDR3 is TGTGCCAGCAGCACATCCAGGTTTAGCAATCAGCCCCAGCATTTT.

The rearrangement joins TRBV7-9 to TRBJ1-4; 7 positions match TRBD1. With V trimmed by 5 bases and J by 6 bases, 6 bases remained unmatched. Germline values: CDR1 SEHNR, CDR2 FQNEAQ (reference sequence). The CDR3 contains 14 residues. The CDR3 coding sequence is TGTGCCAGCAGCGACACAGGGGTGGATGAAAAACTGTTTTTT. This sequence encodes CASSDTGVDEKLFF.

This clonotype has a count of ten or more. The chain carries TRBV20-1 and TRBJ2-7; the D call may be TRBD1 or TRBD2 (6 bases each). V gave up 6 bases and J gave up 3 bases, with 24 bases separating them. This CDR3 has 16 amino acids. Germline lookup yields CDR1 DFQATT and CDR2 SNEGSKA (reference sequence). The CDR3 region is CSALGELGGEIYEQYF. For the CDR3, the DNA is TGCAGTGCCCTAGGGGAGCTGGGGGGCGAGATCTACGAGCAGTACTTC.

This chain connects TRBV2 to TRBJ2-7; perhaps D is TRBD1 or TRBD2 (6 bases each). The CDR3 loop spans 14 amino acids. Germline V CDR1 and CDR2: SNHLY, FYNNEI. Trimming removed 7 bases at V and 3 bases at J, with 16 bases between. CDR3 loop: CASKGTGAGYEQYF. CDR3 bases: TGTGCCAGCAAGGGAACGGGGGCGGGCTACGAGCAGTACTTC. The whole variable domain, remainder taken from reference TRBV2 and TRBJ2-7, is EPEVTQTPSHQVTQMGQEVILRCVPISNHLYFYWYRQILGQKVEFLVSFYNNEISEKSEIFDDQFSVERPDGSNFTLKIRSTKLEDSAMYFCASKGTGAGYEQYFGPGTRLTVT.

This clonotype has ten or more counts. V gene TRBV5-1 combines with J gene TRBJ1-1; 7 bases line up with TRBD1. Trimming removed 7 bases from V and 3 bases from J; junction bases left unmatched: 9. The germline V gene encodes CDR1 SGHRS and CDR2 YFSETQ. This CDR3 is built from 14 residues. CDR3 protein: CASRQGGSDTEAFF. CDR3 bases: TGCGCCAGCCGACAGGGTGGGTCGGACACTGAAGCTTTCTTT. Together with reference TRBV5-1 and TRBJ1-1, the CDR3 gives the full variable domain: KAGVTQTPRYLIKTRGQQVTLSCSPISGHRSVSWYQQTPGQGLQFLFEYFSETQRNKGNFPGRFSGRQFSNSRSEMNVSTLELGDSALYLCASRQGGSDTEAFFGQGTRLTVV.

This clonotype occurred a few times. V usage is TRBV13 and J usage is TRBJ2-1, with 7 positions matching TRBD1. Germline CDR1 PRHDT, CDR2 FYEKMQ (reference sequence). Trimming took 7 bases from V and 12 from J; bases not matched to a gene: 12. This CDR3 region has 13 residues. CDR3 amino acids: CASKKDRAAGQFF. CDR3 DNA: TGTGCCAGCAAAAAAGACAGGGCGGCGGGGCAGTTCTTC. The full variable domain, with the rest looked up from reference TRBV13 and TRBJ2-1, is AAGVIQSPRHLIKEKRETATLKCYPIPRHDTVYWYQQGPGQDPQFLISFYEKMQSDKGSIPDRFSAQQFSDYHSELNMSSLELGDSALYFCASKKDRAAGQFFGPGTRLTVL.

This chain uses TRBV6-2 or TRBV6-3 with TRBJ2-1, with D perhaps TRBD1 (6 bases). Germline V lookup: CDR1 MNHEY, CDR2 SVGEGT. Trimming removed 6 bases at V and 2 bases at J, with 11 bases between. The CDR3 sequence is 14 residues long. The CDR3 bases are TGTGCCAGCAGGCTACAGGGTACCTACAATGAGCAGTTCTTC. The encoded protein is CASRLQGTYNEQFF.

V usage is TRBV24-1 and J usage is TRBJ2-2; the D gene is possibly TRBD2 (6 bases). CDR1 KGHDR and CDR2 SFDVKD come from the germline V gene. V shed 9 bases and J shed 3 bases, with 7 bases lying between them. The CDR3 loop spans 12 amino acids. The CDR3: CATGGDTGELFF. As DNA, the CDR3 is TGTGCCACCGGAGGGGACACCGGGGAGCTGTTTTTT.

This clonotype occurred a few times. The chain couples TRBV5-1 to TRBJ2-3; 11 positions agree with TRBD2. CDR3 length: 16 amino acids. Per germline, CDR1 SGHRS and CDR2 YFSETQ. V shed 3 bases and J 10 bases; nucleotides not matched to a gene: 13. The CDR3 DNA follows: TGCGCCAGCAGCTCCTCCGGGACTAGCGGATACGAGCCGCAGTATTTT. Protein sequence: CASSSSGTSGYEPQYF.

The J gene is TRBJ2-3, the V gene TRBV24-1; 7 bases match TRBD2. The CDR3 is 18 residues long. The ends lost 3 bases at V and 0 bases at J; junction bases unmatched: 11. Germline loops: CDR1 KGHDR, CDR2 SFDVKD. This CDR3 is CATSDPRRLADSTDTQYF. In DNA, the CDR3 is TGTGCCACCAGTGATCCGCGTCGGCTAGCGGACAGCACAGATACGCAGTATTTT.

This clonotype was counted at least ten times. The V and J genes are TRBV24-1 and TRBJ2-7; possible D gene TRBD1, 6 bases. This CDR3 comprises 12 residues. V was cut by 9 bases and J by 5 bases, with 13 bases left in between. Germline V CDR1 and CDR2: KGHDR, SFDVKD. CDR3 amino acids: CATHTGRDEQYF. The CDR3 DNA sequence: TGTGCCACCCATACAGGGCGAGACGAGCAGTACTTC.

The chain combines TRBV7-2 with TRBJ1-2, with 7 positions matching TRBD1. Per the germline V gene, CDR1 is SGHTA and CDR2 is FQGNSA. CDR3 length: 12 amino acids. V dropped 7 bases and J dropped 6; count of bases not matched to a gene: 5. CDR3 sequence reads: CASNRQGDGYTF. DNA of the CDR3: TGTGCCAGCAACCGACAGGGAGATGGCTACACCTTC.